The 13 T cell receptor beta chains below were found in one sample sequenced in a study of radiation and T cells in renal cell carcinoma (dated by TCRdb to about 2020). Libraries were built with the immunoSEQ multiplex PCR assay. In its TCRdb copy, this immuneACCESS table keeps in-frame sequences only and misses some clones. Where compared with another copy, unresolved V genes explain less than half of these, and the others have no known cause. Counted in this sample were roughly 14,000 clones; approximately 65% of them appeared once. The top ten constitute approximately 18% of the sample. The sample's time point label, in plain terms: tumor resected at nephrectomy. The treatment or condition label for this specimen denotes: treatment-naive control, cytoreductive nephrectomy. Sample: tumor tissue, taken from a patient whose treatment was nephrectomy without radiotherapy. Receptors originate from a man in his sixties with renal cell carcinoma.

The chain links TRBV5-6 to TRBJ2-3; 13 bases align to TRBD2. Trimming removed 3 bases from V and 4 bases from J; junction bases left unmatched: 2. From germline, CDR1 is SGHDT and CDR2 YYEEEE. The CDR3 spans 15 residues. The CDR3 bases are TGTGCCAGCAGCTCCGGACTAGCGGGGGCAGATACGCAGTATTTT. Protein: CASSSGLAGADTQYF.

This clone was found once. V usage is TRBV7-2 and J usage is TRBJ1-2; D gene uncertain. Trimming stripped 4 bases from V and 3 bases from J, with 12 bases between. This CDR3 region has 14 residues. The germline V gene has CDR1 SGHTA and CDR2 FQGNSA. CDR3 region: CASSSQIRYYGYTF. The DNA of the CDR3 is TGTGCCAGCAGCTCCCAGATACGTTACTATGGCTACACCTTC.

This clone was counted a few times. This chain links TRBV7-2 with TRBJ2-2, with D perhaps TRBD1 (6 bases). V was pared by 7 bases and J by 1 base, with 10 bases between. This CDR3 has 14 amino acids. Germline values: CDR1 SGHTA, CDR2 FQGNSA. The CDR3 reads CASTPTGNTGELFF. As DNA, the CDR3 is TGTGCCAGCACCCCGACAGGGAACACCGGGGAGCTGTTTTTT.

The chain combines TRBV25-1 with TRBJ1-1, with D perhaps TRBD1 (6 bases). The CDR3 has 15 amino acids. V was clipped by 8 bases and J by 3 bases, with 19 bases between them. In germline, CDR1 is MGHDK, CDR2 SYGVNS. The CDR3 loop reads CASGRSGTSDTEAFF. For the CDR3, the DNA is TGTGCCAGCGGAAGATCCGGGACATCGGACACTGAAGCTTTCTTT.

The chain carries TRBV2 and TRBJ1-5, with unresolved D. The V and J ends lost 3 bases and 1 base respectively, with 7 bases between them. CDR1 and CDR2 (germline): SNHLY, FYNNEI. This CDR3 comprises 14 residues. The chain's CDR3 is CASSDEGSNQPQHF. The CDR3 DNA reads TGTGCCAGCAGTGACGAGGGAAGCAATCAGCCCCAGCATTTT.

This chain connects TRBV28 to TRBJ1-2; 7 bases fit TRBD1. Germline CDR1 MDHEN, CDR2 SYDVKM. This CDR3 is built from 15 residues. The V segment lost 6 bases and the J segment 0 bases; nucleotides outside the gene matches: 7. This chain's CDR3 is CASREGTATNYGYTF. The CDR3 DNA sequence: TGTGCCAGCAGAGAAGGGACAGCCACTAACTATGGCTACACCTTC.

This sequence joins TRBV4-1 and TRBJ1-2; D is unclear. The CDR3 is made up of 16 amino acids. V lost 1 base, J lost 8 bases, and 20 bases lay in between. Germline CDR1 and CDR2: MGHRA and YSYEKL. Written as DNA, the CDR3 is TGCGCCAGCAGCCAAGGGCCCCAGTCCCTGGAGGCGGGCTACACCTTC. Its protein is CASSQGPQSLEAGYTF.

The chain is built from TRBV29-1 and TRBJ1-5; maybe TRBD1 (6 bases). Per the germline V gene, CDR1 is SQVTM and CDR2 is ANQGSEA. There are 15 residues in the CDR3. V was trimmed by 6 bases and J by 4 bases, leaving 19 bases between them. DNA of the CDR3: TGCAGCGTCACTATCCCGACAGGCATTAATCAGCCCCAGCATTTT. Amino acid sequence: CSVTIPTGINQPQHF.

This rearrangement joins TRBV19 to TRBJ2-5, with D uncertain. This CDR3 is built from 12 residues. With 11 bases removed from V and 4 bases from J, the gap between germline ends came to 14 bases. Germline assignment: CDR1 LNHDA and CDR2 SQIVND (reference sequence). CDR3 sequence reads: CASGVSGETQYF. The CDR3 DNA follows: TGTGCCTCTGGAGTATCTGGAGAGACCCAGTACTTC.

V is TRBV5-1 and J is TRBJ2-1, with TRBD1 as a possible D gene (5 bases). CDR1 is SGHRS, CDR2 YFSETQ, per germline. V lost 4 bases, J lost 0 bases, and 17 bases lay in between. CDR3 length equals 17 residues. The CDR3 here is CASSRSTGRDSYNEQFF. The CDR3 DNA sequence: TGCGCCAGCAGCCGGTCCACCGGCAGGGACTCCTACAATGAGCAGTTCTTC.

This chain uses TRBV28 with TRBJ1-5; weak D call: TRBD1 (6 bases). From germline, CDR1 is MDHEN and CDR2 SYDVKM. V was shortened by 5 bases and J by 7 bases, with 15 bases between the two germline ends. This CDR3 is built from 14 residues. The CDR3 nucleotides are TGTGCCAGCAGTCCACAGGGCAGGAAACAGCCCCAGCATTTT. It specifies CASSPQGRKQPQHF.

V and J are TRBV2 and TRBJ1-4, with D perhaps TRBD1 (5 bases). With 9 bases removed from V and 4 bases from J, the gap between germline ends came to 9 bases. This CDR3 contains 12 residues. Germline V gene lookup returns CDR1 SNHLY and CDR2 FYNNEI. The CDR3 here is CARQENNEKLFF. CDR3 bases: TGTGCCAGACAGGAAAATAATGAAAAACTGTTTTTT.

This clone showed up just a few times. The DNA for the CDR3 is TGTGCCAGCAGTTTCGGGGGTCAGCCCCAGCATTTT. Its protein is CASSFGGQPQHF. The chain combines TRBV6-6 with TRBJ1-5, with D possibly TRBD1 on 5 matching bases. Per germline, CDR1 MNHNY and CDR2 SVGAGI (reference sequence). The CDR3 is 12 residues long. The V end lost 4 bases, the J end lost 6 bases, and 7 bases lay between the germline ends.